The 26 T cell receptor beta chains presented below share a single source sample, sequenced in a study of shared clonotypes between healthy human individuals (dated by TCRdb to between 2020 and 2021). The receptor library was made with the immunoSEQ multiplex PCR assay. Sourced from immuneACCESS, this table was stored by TCRdb with only in-frame sequences that have V and J called. A share of the clones is absent; for the studies checked, an unresolved V gene accounts for under half, and the remainder has no known explanation. The sample includes about 2 million clones, with roughly 95% observed a single time. The biggest ten clones account for 1.1% of the sample. CD8 naive samples consisted of CD45RO-negative cells that were positively selected for CCR7, yielding a CD45RA+CCR7+ population without TemRA cells. Material for sequencing was naive CD8+ T cells sorted from blood. The sample's cell subset or site label is to be understood as: CD45RA+CCR7+. The origin of the receptors is a man aged 18-30 years in good health.

A note on this clone: The same CDR3 can be traced to other DNA sequences in this sample. V and J are TRBV18 and TRBJ2-7, with 7 bases fitting TRBD2. J was trimmed by 3 bases and V by 2 bases; bases with no gene match: 1. From germline, CDR1 is KGHSH and CDR2 LQKENI. This CDR3 is 13 amino acids long. CDR3 loop: CASSPRTSYEQYF. The CDR3 DNA is TGTGCCAGCTCACCAAGGACTAGCTACGAGCAGTACTTC.

The chain couples TRBV7-6 to TRBJ2-1, with D maybe TRBD1 (6 bases). CDR1 is SGHVS, CDR2 FNYEAQ, per germline. This CDR3 is 13 amino acids long. The V gene lost 2 bases and the J gene lost 10 bases, with 12 bases spanning the gap. CDR3 loop: CASSLLRGTEQFF. CDR3 DNA sequence: TGTGCCAGCAGCTTATTAAGGGGGACAGAGCAGTTCTTC.

The chain combines TRBV5-4 with TRBJ2-7; D tentatively fits TRBD1 or TRBD2 (5 bases each). Germline-derived CDR1 and CDR2 are SGHNT and YYREEE (reference sequence). The V end was cut by 0 bases, the J end by 2 bases, with 12 bases between. The CDR3 totals 15 residues. The CDR3 bases are TGTGCCAGCAGCTTGGGGGACCAATCCGCCTACGAGCAGTACTTC. The encoded protein is CASSLGDQSAYEQYF.

The chain employs TRBV9 and TRBJ1-1; a possible D gene is TRBD1 (6 bases). The CDR3 loop spans 15 amino acids. V lost 4 bases to trimming and J lost 0 bases, with 13 bases between them. Germline lookup yields CDR1 SGDLS and CDR2 YYNGEE. CDR3 in amino acids: CASSPGAVMNTEAFF. CDR3 in DNA: TGTGCCAGCAGCCCGGGGGCGGTCATGAACACTGAAGCTTTCTTT.

About this clone itself: Other DNA sequences from this sample encode an identical CDR3 as well. This chain links TRBV6-5 with TRBJ2-5, with 11 nucleotides matching TRBD2. Trimming removed 3 bases from V and 5 bases from J; junction bases left unmatched: 5. Germline CDR1 reads MNHEY; CDR2 reads SVGAGI. The CDR3 runs to 15 residues. The CDR3 spells CASSYGSGGAETQYF. The CDR3 DNA is TGTGCCAGCAGTTATGGTAGCGGGGGGGCGGAGACCCAGTACTTC.

The chain combines TRBV27 with TRBJ2-7; no firm D call. V shed 5 bases and J shed 3 bases, with 20 bases lying between them. This CDR3 contains 16 residues. Per germline, CDR1 MNHEY and CDR2 SMNVEV (reference sequence). CDR3 in DNA: TGTGCCAGCAGTCCCCTCGTGGGGTGGGTCGGCTACGAGCAGTACTTC. Its translation: CASSPLVGWVGYEQYF.

The chain combines TRBV5-4 with TRBJ1-2; 10 nucleotides agree with TRBD1. The length of the CDR3 is 16 residues. The V segment lost 1 base and the J segment 8 bases; nucleotides outside the gene matches: 11. Germline V gene lookup returns CDR1 SGHNT and CDR2 YYREEE (reference sequence). This CDR3 is CASSLYPRQGAQGYTF. The CDR3 DNA is TGTGCCAGCAGCTTGTATCCCCGACAGGGGGCGCAGGGCTACACCTTC.

The chain has TRBV9 and TRBJ2-7; perhaps TRBD1 as D (6 bases). The CDR3 loop spans 15 amino acids. Trimming removed 3 bases from V and 5 bases from J, with 18 bases in between. CDR1 is SGDLS and CDR2 is YYNGEE in the germline V gene. The CDR3 coding sequence is TGTGCCAGCAGCGGGTGGGGGACAAGGGACCACGAGCAGTACTTC. It encodes CASSGWGTRDHEQYF.

This clone was observed once. This rearrangement joins TRBV6-5 to TRBJ1-5, with TRBD1 identical over 7 bases. The CDR3 loop spans 15 amino acids. The germline V gene encodes CDR1 MNHEY and CDR2 SVGAGI. The V gene end was trimmed by 5 bases and the J gene end by 0 bases; junction bases not matched to a gene: 4. In DNA form, the CDR3 reads TGTGCCAGCAGTGGGGGACAGTTTAGCAATCAGCCCCAGCATTTT. Translating it yields CASSGGQFSNQPQHF.

This rearrangement joins TRBV28 to TRBJ2-5; TRBD2 agrees at 11 bases. V gave up 2 bases and J gave up 3 bases; unmatched junction bases: 2. Looked up from germline, CDR1 is MDHEN and CDR2 is SYDVKM. The CDR3 contains 15 residues. Written as DNA, the CDR3 is TGTGCCAGCAGTTTAGTACTAGCGGGAGAAGAGACCCAGTACTTC. As protein: CASSLVLAGEETQYF. The full variable domain, with the rest looked up from reference TRBV28 and TRBJ2-5, is DVKVTQSSRYLVKRTGEKVFLECVQDMDHENMFWYRQDPGLGLRLIYFSYDVKMKEKGDIPEGYSVSREKKERFSLILESASTNQTSMYLCASSLVLAGEETQYFGPGTRLLVL.

CDR3 residues: CASSATGTGVGEQYF. The CDR3 DNA follows: TGTGCCAGCAGTGCCACCGGGACAGGGGTTGGCGAGCAGTACTTC. This sequence joins TRBV6-4 and TRBJ2-7; 10 bases are a match to TRBD1. Germline V gives CDR1 MRHNA, CDR2 SNTAGT. CDR3 length: 15 residues. V shed 4 bases, J shed 6 bases, and the junction held 9 bases outside the gene matches.

The chain uses TRBV7-2 and TRBJ2-1; the match to TRBD1 covers 7 bases. CDR3 length equals 15 residues. After removal of 1 base from V and 6 bases from J, the junction contained 6 bases not matched to a gene. Looked up from germline, CDR1 is SGHTA and CDR2 is FQGNSA. CDR3 in amino acids: CASSLEGAGINEQFF. CDR3 DNA: TGTGCCAGCAGCTTAGAGGGGGCCGGGATCAATGAGCAGTTCTTC.

This chain connects TRBV9 to TRBJ2-3; no definite D call. Germline loops: CDR1 SGDLS, CDR2 YYNGEE. V was shortened by 4 bases and J by 5 bases, with 23 bases between the two germline ends. This CDR3 has 17 residues. CDR3 bases: TGTGCCAGCAGCTCCAGCGTCCAAGGGCGGTACGAAGATACGCAGTATTTT. This sequence encodes CASSSSVQGRYEDTQYF.

V and J are TRBV6-5 and TRBJ2-3; either TRBD1 or TRBD2 may supply D (5 bases each). The V gene lost 2 bases and the J gene lost 7 bases, with 16 bases spanning the gap. The CDR3 sequence is 15 residues long. CDR1 is MNHEY, CDR2 SVGAGI, per germline. CDR3 region: CASSYEGPLLNTQYF. CDR3 bases: TGTGCCAGCAGTTACGAGGGACCCCTCTTAAATACGCAGTATTTT.

The chain carries TRBV27 and TRBJ1-5; D is ambiguous. V dropped 3 bases and J dropped 6 bases, with 3 bases sitting between them. The CDR3 has 11 residues. Germline V lookup: CDR1 MNHEY, CDR2 SMNVEV (reference sequence). Written as DNA, the CDR3 is TGTGCCAGCAGTTTCCCTCAGCCCCAGCATTTT. It yields the protein CASSFPQPQHF.

This chain links TRBV13 with TRBJ1-2; perhaps TRBD1 as D (5 bases). Per germline, CDR1 PRHDT and CDR2 FYEKMQ (reference sequence). V was shortened by 2 bases and J by 2 bases, with 12 bases between the two germline ends. The CDR3 totals 15 residues. The CDR3 sequence is CASSLRGDANYGYTF. In DNA form, the CDR3 reads TGTGCCAGCAGCTTAAGAGGGGATGCCAACTATGGCTACACCTTC.

This clone showed up just once. The chain recombines TRBV25-1 with TRBJ2-1, with 9 bases lining up with TRBD2. The germline gives CDR1 MGHDK, CDR2 SYGVNS. V lost 2 bases, J lost 6 bases, and 5 bases stayed unmatched. The CDR3 is 15 amino acids. The CDR3 sequence: CASSEVLAGLNEQFF. In DNA form, the CDR3 reads TGTGCCAGCAGTGAAGTCCTAGCGGGACTCAATGAGCAGTTCTTC.

The chain recombines TRBV27 with TRBJ2-1, with 7 bases that match TRBD1. The CDR3 is 16 residues long. The J segment lost 7 bases and the V segment lost 5 bases, leaving 14 bases of the junction unmatched. Looked up from germline, CDR1 is MNHEY and CDR2 is SMNVEV (reference sequence). For the CDR3, the DNA is TGTGCCAGCAGTCGGGTTCAGGGACAGACCCTAAATGAGCAGTTCTTC. Its protein is CASSRVQGQTLNEQFF.

V gene TRBV14 combines with J gene TRBJ2-3, with unresolved D. Trimming shortened V by 4 bases and J by 2 bases, and 10 bases separated the two germline ends. The CDR3 loop spans 14 amino acids. Germline-derived CDR1 and CDR2 are SGHDN and FVKESK. The CDR3 DNA reads as TGTGCCAGCAGCCCGCCGGGCCACACAGATACGCAGTATTTT. Its translation is CASSPPGHTDTQYF.

V usage is TRBV7-8 and J usage is TRBJ1-4; 7 bases fit TRBD1. Germline values: CDR1 SGHVS, CDR2 FQNEAQ. Germline trimming cut 1 base from V and 4 bases from J; bases unmatched to any gene: 6. The CDR3 totals 16 residues. CDR3 amino acids: CASSLEWTGNNEKLFF. The CDR3 bases are TGTGCCAGCAGCTTAGAGTGGACAGGAAATAATGAAAAACTGTTTTTT.

This chain connects TRBV27 to TRBJ2-1, with TRBD1 matching 8 bases. The V and J ends lost 7 bases and 5 bases, in that order; junction bases with no gene match: 4. The CDR3 loop spans 13 amino acids. Germline V gene data show CDR1 as MNHEY and CDR2 as SMNVEV (reference sequence). CDR3 DNA sequence: TGTGCCAGCATGGACAGGGTTAACAATGAGCAGTTCTTC. Amino acids: CASMDRVNNEQFF.

The CDR3 spells CAISDPGLAVTDTQYF. CDR3 nucleotides: TGTGCCATCAGTGATCCGGGACTAGCCGTCACAGATACGCAGTATTTT. This sequence joins TRBV10-3 and TRBJ2-3; TRBD2 matches 9 bases. Germline-derived CDR1 and CDR2 are ENHRY and SYGVKD. The junction had 6 bases not matched to a gene; V was cut back by 3 bases and J by 2 bases. The CDR3 is 16 amino acids.

This chain connects TRBV27 to TRBJ2-2; possibly TRBD2 for D (5 bases). In germline, CDR1 is MNHEY, CDR2 SMNVEV (reference sequence). CDR3 length: 16 residues. The ends were cut back, 3 bases at V and 5 bases at J, with 16 bases in the middle. CDR3 residues: CASSFLGARQTGELFF. The CDR3 nucleotides read TGTGCCAGCAGTTTTTTGGGAGCGCGACAAACCGGGGAGCTGTTTTTT.

V and J are TRBV7-9 and TRBJ2-7; 13 nucleotides align to TRBD2. The CDR3 contains 16 residues. J gave up 2 bases and V 5 bases, and 6 bases lay outside the gene matches. Germline V CDR1 and CDR2: SEHNR, FQNEAQ (reference sequence). The CDR3 bases are TGTGCCAGCAGCACACCCGGGACTAGCGGGACCTACGAGCAGTACTTC. Translating it yields CASSTPGTSGTYEQYF.

Comment on this clone: Other DNA sequences in the same sample also yield this CDR3. The V and J genes are TRBV29-1 and TRBJ1-1, with D unclear. This CDR3 region has 12 residues. V lost 1 base, J lost 6 bases, and 9 bases lay in between. Looked up from germline, CDR1 is SQVTM and CDR2 is ANQGSEA. Here the CDR3 DNA reads TGCAGCGTTGAAGGACAAAGCCCTGAAGCTTTCTTT. Its translation: CSVEGQSPEAFF.

The gene calls are TRBV27 and TRBJ2-7; D tentatively fits TRBD1 or TRBD2 (5 bases each). V lost 5 bases to trimming and J lost 2 bases, with 13 bases between them. This CDR3 has 14 residues. Germline V gives CDR1 MNHEY, CDR2 SMNVEV (reference sequence). The CDR3 is CASSLHGAAYEQYF. CDR3 DNA sequence: TGTGCCAGCAGTCTCCACGGGGCTGCCTACGAGCAGTACTTC.